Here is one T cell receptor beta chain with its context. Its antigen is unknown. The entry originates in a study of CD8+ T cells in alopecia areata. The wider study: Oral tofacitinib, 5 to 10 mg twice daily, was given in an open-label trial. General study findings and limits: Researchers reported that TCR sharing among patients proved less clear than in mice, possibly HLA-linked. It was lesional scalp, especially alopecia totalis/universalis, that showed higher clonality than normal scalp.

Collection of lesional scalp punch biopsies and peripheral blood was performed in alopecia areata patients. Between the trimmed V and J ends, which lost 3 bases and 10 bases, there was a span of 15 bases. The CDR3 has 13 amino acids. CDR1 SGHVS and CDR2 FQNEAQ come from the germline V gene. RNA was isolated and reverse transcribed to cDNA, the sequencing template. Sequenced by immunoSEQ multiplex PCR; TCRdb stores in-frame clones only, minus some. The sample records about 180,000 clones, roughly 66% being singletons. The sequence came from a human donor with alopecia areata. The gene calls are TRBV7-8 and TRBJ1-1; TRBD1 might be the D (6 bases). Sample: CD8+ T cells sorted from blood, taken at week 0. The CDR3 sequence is CASSLGDIWGAFF. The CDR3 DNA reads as TGTGCCAGCAGCTTGGGGGACATTTGGGGAGCTTTCTTT.